This T cell receptor beta chain was sequenced for a study of PD-L1 blockade in urothelial cancer. Study information: Atezolizumab (1,200 mg intravenously every 3 weeks) began around 2014 for patients. When blood samples were assessed, the median T cell count was some 150,000.

Every PCR was spiked with synthetic TCR analog templates. The repertoire was sequenced with immunoSEQ multiplex PCR; TCRdb's copy has only in-frame clones and lacks some. The sample comprises more than 30,000 clones, about 83% of which are singletons, and approximately 15% rests with the top ten. Unmatched junction bases numbered 10, after V lost 5 bases and J lost 6 bases. The CDR3 has 15 amino acids. CDR1 MDHEN and CDR2 SYDVKM come from the germline V gene. Sample numbers ranged from 1 to 8 per patient, encompassing pretreatment and on-treatment collections. The specimen comprised PBMCs, sampled around atezolizumab (anti-PD-L1) treatment. The gene calls are TRBV28 and TRBJ2-7; 10 nucleotides agree with TRBD2. This TCR was sampled from a man in his 60s with urothelial cancer. The CDR3 loop is CASSPLAGDGFEQYF. CDR3 bases: TGTGCCAGCAGTCCGCTAGCGGGAGATGGGTTCGAGCAGTACTTC.